What follows describes a single T cell receptor beta chain. The target antigen is unknown. This record comes from a study of regulatory dendritic cells for organ transplantation. Study-wide context: Day 6 dendritic cell cultures were stimulated with LPS. Whole-study findings and limits: Regulatory dendritic cells appeared to expand memory CD8+ clones less than mature ones.

This CDR3 has 12 amino acids. The V gene's germline CDR1 is MDHEN and CDR2 SYDVKM. Sorted T cells were CFSE-labeled and cultured 5 days with allogeneic regulatory or mature dendritic cells at 1:10. FACS sorted CD4+ or CD8+ T cells into CD45RA+ naive and CD45RO+ memory. The data were produced by immunoSEQ multiplex PCR, yet TCRdb's version contains in-frame clones alone and is incomplete. The repertoire holds some 11,000 clones, with roughly 71% as singletons. The chain links TRBV28 to TRBJ1-1, with 7 positions matching TRBD1. Sequenced material: memory CD4+ T cells from blood cultured with regulatory dendritic cells. The sample's subset: CD45RO+ memory T cells. This sequence originates from a human donor in good health. DNA for the CDR3: TGTGCAGTTACAGGGGAGAACACTGAAGCTTTCTTT. It codes for CAVTGENTEAFF.